The text below deals with one T cell receptor beta chain. Per the original data handling: Amplification with reference gene primers provided the estimates of nucleated cell counts. Some clones are missing from TCRdb's copy, which holds only in-frame ones; the method was immunoSEQ multiplex PCR. V and J calls and clone size come straight from that table; D and trimming were deduced from the DNA. The sample contains about 310,000 clones, 75% to 90% of which appear only once. Participant age was roughly 18 to 90 years, and participants resided in roughly 24 US areas. Clinical history as reported by participants underpinned cohort assignment. The CDR3 sequence is 14 residues long. Germline lookup yields CDR1 SGDLS and CDR2 YYNGEE. V lost 4 bases to trimming and J lost 3 bases, with 11 bases between them. These data are taken from a study of blood T cell repertoires in COVID-19. Overall study context: PBMCs, B-cell-depleted T cells, or T cells provided the cDNA or gDNA that made up the material.

The sequencing sample was made of PBMCs or T cells enriched from blood (not recorded which). The sequence was collected from a woman between 25 and 40 years old who had been exposed to COVID-19. The chain employs TRBV9 and TRBJ1-5; D is perhaps TRBD1 (6 bases). CDR3 protein: CASSTTGYNQPQHF. CDR3 sequence (DNA): TGTGCCAGCAGCACAACAGGGTACAATCAGCCCCAGCATTTT.